One and the same sample provided the 8 T cell receptor beta chains below, sequenced in a study of cytomegalovirus exposure and HLA in healthy donors. In the PCR, 60 Vbeta and 13 Jbeta primers were used. Profiling relied on immunoSEQ multiplex PCR, and the TCRdb table lists in-frame clones only, not all of them. The sample holds about 64,000 clones, 65% to 70% seen once. The specimen was PBMCs. The source of these receptors is a male donor in good health and CMV-seropositive.

This clone has more than one count but fewer than ten. The chain couples TRBV6-1 to TRBJ1-1, with a tentative D call TRBD1 (5 bases). Germline CDR1 MNHNS, CDR2 SASEGT. The CDR3 has 15 residues. Trimming cost V 2 bases and J 1 base, with 11 bases left between them. This CDR3 reads CASSERQGANTEAFF. As DNA, the CDR3 is TGTGCCAGCAGTGAACGCCAGGGCGCGAACACTGAAGCTTTCTTT.

The sample holds one count of this clone. This rearrangement joins TRBV18 to TRBJ2-3; a weak D match, TRBD1 (6 bases). Germline-derived CDR1 and CDR2 are KGHSH and LQKENI. The CDR3 consists of 16 residues. Trimming left V 3 bases short and J 0 bases short, with 13 bases between. For the CDR3, the DNA is TGTGCCAGCTCACCGGACAGATCTCCTAGCACAGATACGCAGTATTTT. It encodes CASSPDRSPSTDTQYF. The full variable domain, completed using reference TRBV18 and TRBJ2-3, is NAGVMQNPRHLVRRRGQEARLRCSPMKGHSHVYWYRQLPEEGLKFMVYLQKENIIDESGMPKERFSAEFPKEGPSILRIQQVVRGDSAAYFCASSPDRSPSTDTQYFGPGTRLTVL.

The chain uses TRBV29-1 and TRBJ1-2; the D is unclear. Germline CDR1 reads SQVTM; CDR2 reads ANQGSEA. V lost 7 bases and J 0 bases, leaving 12 bases between the germline ends. The CDR3 has 13 residues. The CDR3 sequence: CSAEEPPNYGYTF. The CDR3 DNA sequence: TGCAGCGCGGAGGAACCACCTAACTATGGCTACACCTTC.

V gene TRBV7-6 combines with J gene TRBJ2-2; 9 bases agree with TRBD1. CDR1 is SGHVS and CDR2 is FNYEAQ in the germline V gene. J lost 7 bases, V lost 4 bases, and 7 bases had no gene match. The CDR3 covers 15 residues. Written as DNA, the CDR3 is TGTGCCAGCAGCTCCCGACAGGGGGGGAACGGGGAGCTGTTTTTT. It encodes CASSSRQGGNGELFF.

The CDR3 sequence: CAWSVGTGAYEQYF. As DNA, the CDR3 is TGTGCCTGGAGTGTAGGGACAGGGGCCTACGAGCAGTACTTC. This rearrangement joins TRBV30 to TRBJ2-7, with TRBD1 identical over 10 bases. Germline V CDR1 and CDR2: GTSNPN, SVGIG (reference sequence). This CDR3 contains 14 residues. Unmatched junction bases numbered 1, after V lost 0 bases and J lost 2 bases.

The rearrangement links TRBV5-1 to TRBJ2-1, with 9 bases lining up with TRBD2. This CDR3 has 14 residues. With 0 bases clipped from V and 11 bases from J, the junction kept 6 bases outside the gene matches. In germline, CDR1 is SGHRS, CDR2 YFSETQ. The CDR3 is CASSLGSAGGQQFF. The CDR3 nucleotides read TGCGCCAGCAGCTTGGGTTCAGCGGGAGGCCAGCAGTTCTTC.

The rearrangement uses TRBV2 and TRBJ2-1, with 9 bases matching TRBD1. In germline, CDR1 is SNHLY, CDR2 FYNNEI. CDR3 length equals 14 residues. Losses at the gene ends were 10 bases for V and 6 bases for J; bases not matched to a gene: 10. The CDR3: CANKPGQGINEQFF. As DNA, the CDR3 is TGTGCCAACAAACCGGGACAGGGAATCAATGAGCAGTTCTTC.

This chain joins TRBV18 and TRBJ2-3; 10 nucleotides line up with TRBD2. CDR3 length equals 14 residues. With 8 bases clipped from V and 0 bases from J, the junction kept 2 bases outside the gene matches. In germline, CDR1 is KGHSH, CDR2 LQKENI. The CDR3 sequence: CASGLAVSTDTQYF. The CDR3 bases are TGTGCCAGCGGACTAGCGGTGAGCACAGATACGCAGTATTTT.